One sample yielded the 27 T cell receptor beta chains listed below, sequenced in a study of CD8+ T cells in alopecia areata. Sequencing templates came from extracted RNA that was reverse transcribed into cDNA. Method: immunoSEQ multiplex PCR; TCRdb's copy keeps in-frame clones and lacks some. The sample lists about 190,000 clones; under 70% were seen once. Treatment noted: oral pan-JAK inhibitor, 5-10 mg twice daily. This sample comprised CD4+ T cells sorted from blood, obtained at week 4, from a patient treated with tofacitinib. These receptor sequences come from a human donor with alopecia areata.

The chain carries TRBV7-9 and TRBJ1-1; no clear D. The V end lost 6 bases, the J end lost 3 bases, and 14 bases lay between the germline ends. Germline V CDR1 and CDR2: SEHNR, FQNEAQ (reference sequence). The CDR3 sequence is 14 residues long. The DNA of the CDR3 is TGTGCCAGCAGGGTGGGGTCGACGGACACTGAAGCTTTCTTT. Amino acid sequence: CASRVGSTDTEAFF.

The rearrangement joins TRBV29-1 to TRBJ2-3, with 9 bases identical to TRBD2. The germline CDR1 and CDR2 sequences are SQVTM and ANQGSEA. CDR3 size: 13 residues. V lost 6 bases to trimming and J lost 2 bases; unmatched junction nucleotides: 3. The CDR3 is CSVLAGFTDTQYF. Written as DNA, the CDR3 is TGCAGCGTCCTAGCGGGGTTCACAGATACGCAGTATTTT.

The J gene is TRBJ1-5, the V gene TRBV30; D unclear. CDR1 is GTSNPN, CDR2 SVGIG, per germline (reference sequence). Trimming left V 1 base short and J 6 bases short, with 1 base between. The CDR3 length is 10 residues. The CDR3 coding sequence is TGTGCCTGGAGTGGTCAGCCCCAGCATTTT. Translation: CAWSGQPQHF.

As for this clone: Additional DNA sequences in this sample encode the identical CDR3. V is TRBV6-5 and J is TRBJ2-5; D unresolved. CDR1 MNHEY and CDR2 SVGAGI come from the germline V gene. Trimming took off 3 bases at V and 7 bases at J, with 6 bases between the two ends. The CDR3 contains 11 residues. CDR3 protein: CASSYLGTQYF. The CDR3 DNA reads TGTGCCAGCAGTTATTTGGGGACCCAGTACTTC.

The gene calls are TRBV5-6 and TRBJ1-6; D is undetermined. Germline values: CDR1 SGHDT, CDR2 YYEEEE. This CDR3 has 13 amino acids. V gave up 1 base and J gave up 8 bases, with 7 bases separating them. CDR3 sequence: CASSLTIDSPLHF. CDR3 in DNA: TGTGCCAGCAGCTTGACGATAGATTCACCCCTCCACTTT.

This clone was found a few times. This rearrangement joins TRBV27 to TRBJ1-4, with D hard to call. Germline CDR1 MNHEY, CDR2 SMNVEV (reference sequence). The CDR3 is 13 residues long. V was clipped by 3 bases and J by 10 bases, with 12 bases between them. In DNA, the CDR3 is TGTGCCAGCAGTTTCTCCTTACGGGGAAAACTGTTTTTT. Protein: CASSFSLRGKLFF.

A few counts support this clone. The chain carries TRBV4-3 and TRBJ2-5; possible D gene TRBD2, 6 bases. From germline, CDR1 is LGHNA and CDR2 YSLEER. CDR3 length: 15 amino acids. V was cut by 1 base and J by 5 bases, with 14 bases left in between. The DNA for the CDR3 is TGCGCCAGCAGCCAAGTAGCGGAGGGGCGGGAGACCCAGTACTTC. Its translation: CASSQVAEGRETQYF.

This clone was seen a few times. The genes are TRBV6-1 and TRBJ2-2; no definite D call. The CDR3 runs to 11 residues. Trimming shortened V by 7 bases and J by 4 bases, and 4 bases separated the two germline ends. CDR1 is MNHNS and CDR2 is SASEGT in the germline V gene. This chain's CDR3 is CASKVTGELFF. DNA of the CDR3: TGTGCCAGCAAGGTCACCGGGGAGCTGTTTTTT.

The CDR3 loop reads CASSGDSTDYGYTF. CDR3 coding DNA: TGTGCCAGCAGTGGGGACAGTACCGACTATGGCTACACCTTC. The J gene is TRBJ1-2, the V gene TRBV7-9; 7 bases are shared with TRBD1. Looked up from germline, CDR1 is SEHNR and CDR2 is FQNEAQ (reference sequence). The CDR3 runs 14 residues. Germline trimming cut 6 bases from V and 3 bases from J; bases unmatched to any gene: 7.

The genes are TRBV29-1 and TRBJ1-2, with 11 bases matching TRBD1. Germline V lookup: CDR1 SQVTM, CDR2 ANQGSEA. V lost 5 bases and J lost 4; bases outside the gene matches: 6. The CDR3 loop spans 14 amino acids. CDR3 protein: CSVFVGQGAYGYTF. The CDR3 coding sequence is TGCAGCGTTTTTGTAGGACAGGGGGCCTATGGCTACACCTTC.

The rearrangement links TRBV7-2 to TRBJ1-2, with a weak D call TRBD1 (6 bases). Trimming cost V 5 bases and J 6 bases, with 16 bases left between them. This CDR3 has 14 amino acids. CDR1 and CDR2 (germline): SGHTA, FQGNSA. CDR3 nucleotides: TGTGCCAGCAGCACTGGGACACCTGCCCATGGCTACACCTTC. As protein: CASSTGTPAHGYTF.

In this sample, this clone turned up once. This sequence joins TRBV2 and TRBJ2-6; D gene unclear. V lost 4 bases to trimming and J lost 2 bases, with 6 bases between them. Germline-derived CDR1 and CDR2 are SNHLY and FYNNEI. The CDR3 has 14 residues. The CDR3 nucleotides read TGTGCCAGCAGTGGGGTGGCTGGGGCCAACGTCCTGACTTTC. Translation gives CASSGVAGANVLTF.

This rearrangement joins TRBV30 to TRBJ2-7; D is uncertain. The CDR3 has 12 residues. Trimming took 3 bases from V and 4 from J, leaving 10 bases between them. CDR1 GTSNPN and CDR2 SVGIG come from the germline V gene (reference sequence). The CDR3 loop reads CAWSPGLYEQYF. The CDR3 nucleotides read TGTGCCTGGAGCCCCGGTCTATACGAGCAGTACTTC.

This chain connects TRBV5-6 to TRBJ2-6; D could derive from TRBD1 or TRBD2 (5 bases each). This CDR3 has 13 amino acids. The germline gives CDR1 SGHDT, CDR2 YYEEEE. Between the trimmed V and J ends, which lost 8 bases and 2 bases, there was a span of 8 bases. CDR3 bases: TGTGCCAGTCAGGGACCTGGGGCCAACGTCCTGACTTTC. Its translation is CASQGPGANVLTF.

The J gene is TRBJ1-1, the V gene TRBV7-6, with D tentatively TRBD1 (6 bases). The V end was cut by 5 bases, the J end by 1 base, with 20 bases between. In germline, CDR1 is SGHVS, CDR2 FNYEAQ. The CDR3 runs to 17 residues. CDR3 in DNA: TGTGCCAGCAGCCCGCGGACACAGGGACGGAAGAACACTGAAGCTTTCTTT. Protein sequence: CASSPRTQGRKNTEAFF.

This clone was counted between two and nine times. The chain recombines TRBV5-1 with TRBJ1-1, with D tentatively TRBD1 (6 bases). This CDR3 comprises 14 residues. V shed 4 bases and J shed 0 bases, with 10 bases lying between them. Germline V CDR1 and CDR2: SGHRS, YFSETQ. The CDR3 DNA reads TGCGCCAGCAGCGAAGGGGGAATGAACACTGAAGCTTTCTTT. It yields the protein CASSEGGMNTEAFF. The full variable domain, its missing parts supplied by reference TRBV5-1 and TRBJ1-1, is KAGVTQTPRYLIKTRGQQVTLSCSPISGHRSVSWYQQTPGQGLQFLFEYFSETQRNKGNFPGRFSGRQFSNSRSEMNVSTLELGDSALYLCASSEGGMNTEAFFGQGTRLTVV.

The chain employs TRBV29-1 and TRBJ1-1, with unresolved D. The V end lost 4 bases, the J end lost 0 bases, and 9 bases lay between the germline ends. The CDR3 contains 13 residues. CDR1 SQVTM and CDR2 ANQGSEA come from the germline V gene. CDR3 sequence reads: CSVAKSLNTEAFF. CDR3 DNA: TGCAGCGTTGCTAAGTCCTTGAACACTGAAGCTTTCTTT.

The chain joins TRBV6-5 to TRBJ2-3; D gene uncertain. Trimming left V 6 bases short and J 11 bases short, with 18 bases between. The CDR3 covers 13 residues. The germline V gene encodes CDR1 MNHEY and CDR2 SVGAGI. The CDR3 sequence: CASSPPGVNGQYF. The CDR3 DNA sequence: TGTGCCAGCAGCCCCCCTGGGGTTAACGGGCAGTATTTT.

The CDR3 DNA sequence: TGCGCCAGCAGCCTCCGGGACCTCTGTCCGACCTACGAGCAGTACTTC. This gives the protein CASSLRDLCPTYEQYF. The chain joins TRBV23-1 to TRBJ2-7; D is possibly TRBD1 or TRBD2 (5 bases each). TRBV23-1 is sorted into the ORF group, with uncertain function. Trimming took off 6 bases at V and 2 bases at J, with 20 bases between the two ends. The CDR3 has 16 amino acids.

DNA for the CDR3: TGTGCCAGCAGCTCCCGAGCGGGGTTTTCGGATACGCAGTATTTT. Protein sequence: CASSSRAGFSDTQYF. V and J are TRBV9 and TRBJ2-3; TRBD2 aligns across 7 bases. CDR3 length: 15 residues. V trimming: 4 bases; J trimming: 6 bases; junction bases outside the gene matches: 11. CDR1 is SGDLS, CDR2 YYNGEE, per germline.

This chain joins TRBV7-2 and TRBJ2-7; 7 positions match TRBD2. Germline V CDR1 and CDR2: SGHTA, FQGNSA. This CDR3 spans 14 amino acids. J lost 6 bases, V lost 5 bases, and 10 bases had no gene match. The CDR3 sequence: CASSPWASGGEQYF. Written as DNA, the CDR3 is TGTGCCAGCAGCCCATGGGCTAGCGGAGGCGAGCAGTACTTC. Filled out from reference TRBV7-2 and TRBJ2-7, the complete variable domain reads GAGVSQSPSNKVTEKGKDVELRCDPISGHTALYWYRQSLGQGLEFLIYFQGNSAPDKSGLPSDRFSAERTGGSVSTLTIQRTQQEDSAVYLCASSPWASGGEQYFGPGTRLTVT.

This sequence joins TRBV30 and TRBJ2-1, with TRBD2 matching 13 bases. V gave up 5 bases and J gave up 7 bases; unmatched junction bases: 5. The CDR3 is made up of 14 amino acids. Per the germline V gene, CDR1 is GTSNPN and CDR2 is SVGIG (reference sequence). The CDR3 bases are TGTGCCTGGCGACTAGCGGGGGGTCGTAATGAGCAGTTCTTC. Translation: CAWRLAGGRNEQFF.

The chain recombines TRBV7-8 with TRBJ1-4; no reliable D call. V gave up 1 base and J gave up 7 bases, with 13 bases separating them. The CDR3 totals 15 residues. Germline V gives CDR1 SGHVS, CDR2 FQNEAQ. This chain's CDR3 is CASSLGEQSTEKLFF. For the CDR3, the DNA is TGTGCCAGCAGCTTAGGGGAACAAAGTACTGAAAAACTGTTTTTT. Combining the CDR3 with reference TRBV7-8 and TRBJ1-4 gives the whole variable domain GAGVSQSPRYKVAKRGQDVALRCDPISGHVSLFWYQQALGQGPEFLTYFQNEAQLDKSGLPSDRFFAERPEGSVSTLKIQRTQQEDSAVYLCASSLGEQSTEKLFFGSGTQLSVL.

V usage is TRBV4-2 and J usage is TRBJ1-2, with a tentative D call TRBD1 (6 bases). V was clipped by 3 bases and J by 6 bases, with 17 bases between them. CDR1 LGHNA and CDR2 YNFKEQ come from the germline V gene. CDR3 length equals 15 residues. The chain's CDR3 is CASSQLQGYLNGYTF. For the CDR3, the DNA is TGTGCCAGCAGCCAGTTACAGGGTTATCTAAATGGCTACACCTTC.

The rearrangement uses TRBV7-2 and TRBJ2-5, with 8 bases lining up with TRBD2. CDR1 SGHTA and CDR2 FQGNSA come from the germline V gene. Unmatched junction bases numbered 3, after V lost 2 bases and J lost 1 base. CDR3 length: 15 amino acids. The CDR3 reads CASSLFAGGQETQYF. The CDR3 nucleotides read TGTGCCAGCAGCTTATTTGCGGGGGGCCAAGAGACCCAGTACTTC.

This chain links TRBV27 with TRBJ2-2, with D perhaps matching TRBD2 (5 bases). The CDR3 sequence is 15 residues long. Per germline, CDR1 MNHEY and CDR2 SMNVEV (reference sequence). Trimming stripped 2 bases from V and 4 bases from J, with 11 bases between. The CDR3: CASSLAAASTGELFF. Written as DNA, the CDR3 is TGTGCCAGCAGTTTAGCAGCGGCCTCCACCGGGGAGCTGTTTTTT.

The rearrangement links TRBV4-3 to TRBJ2-7; D not certain. Germline CDR1 reads LGHNA; CDR2 reads YSLEER. The CDR3 has 13 amino acids. Trimming pared 1 base from V and 6 bases from J, leaving 10 bases between. Here the CDR3 reads CASSQAPRFEQYF. The CDR3 nucleotides read TGCGCCAGCAGCCAAGCTCCCCGGTTCGAGCAGTACTTC.